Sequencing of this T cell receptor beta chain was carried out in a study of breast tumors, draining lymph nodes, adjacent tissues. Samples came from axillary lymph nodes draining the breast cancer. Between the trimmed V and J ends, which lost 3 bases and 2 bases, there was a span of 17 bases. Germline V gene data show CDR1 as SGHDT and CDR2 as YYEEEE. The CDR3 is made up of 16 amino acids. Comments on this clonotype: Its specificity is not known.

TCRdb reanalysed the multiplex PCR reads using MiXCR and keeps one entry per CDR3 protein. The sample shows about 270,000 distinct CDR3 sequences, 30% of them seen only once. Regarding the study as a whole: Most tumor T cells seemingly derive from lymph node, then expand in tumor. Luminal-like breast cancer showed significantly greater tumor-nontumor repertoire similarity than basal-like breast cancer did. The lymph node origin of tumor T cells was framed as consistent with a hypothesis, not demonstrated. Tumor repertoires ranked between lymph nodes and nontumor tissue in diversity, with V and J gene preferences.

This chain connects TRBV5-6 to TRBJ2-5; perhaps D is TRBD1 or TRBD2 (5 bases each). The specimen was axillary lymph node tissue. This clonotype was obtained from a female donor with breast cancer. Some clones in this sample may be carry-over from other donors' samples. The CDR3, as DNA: TGTGCCAGCAGCTCGCCGGGACGAAAGGTGCAAGAGACCCAGTACTTC. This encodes CASSSPGRKVQETQYF.